This T cell receptor beta chain was sequenced for a study of blood T cell repertoires in COVID-19. Overall study context: Sample material is recorded as cDNA or gDNA derived from T cells, B-cell-depleted T cells, or PBMCs.

This clone was observed a handful of times. The junction had 2 bases not matched to a gene; V was cut back by 2 bases and J by 5 bases. CDR1 and CDR2 from the germline V gene are MNHEY and SVGAGI. The CDR3 sequence is 14 residues long. Only in-frame clones appear in the TCRdb table, and some are missing; sequencing was by immunoSEQ multiplex PCR. Of about 260,000 clones listed, around nine tenths are singletons. This clonotype was obtained from a man in his forties who had recovered from COVID-19. The chain employs TRBV6-5 and TRBJ2-2, with 7 bases lining up with TRBD1. Source material: peripheral blood. This CDR3 is CASSYDRATGELFF. The CDR3 DNA reads TGTGCCAGCAGTTACGACAGGGCGACCGGGGAGCTGTTTTTT.